These 16 T cell receptor beta chains came from one sample sequenced in a study of CD8+ T cells in alopecia areata. The treatment was: oral pan-JAK inhibitor, 5-10 mg twice daily. Extracted RNA was reverse transcribed, and the resulting cDNA served as sequencing template. Profiled with immunoSEQ multiplex PCR; TCRdb holds only in-frame clones, not every one. This sample has some 160,000 clones, with 50% to 70% found just once. Sample: CD4+ T cells sorted from blood, taken at week 4, from a patient treated with tofacitinib. Receptor source: a human donor with alopecia areata.

The chain joins TRBV29-1 to TRBJ1-5; D gene ambiguous. Germline V gene sequence: CDR1 SQVTM, CDR2 ANQGSEA. Deletions cut 4 bases from V and 4 bases from J, with 11 bases between. This CDR3 is built from 13 residues. The DNA of the CDR3 is TGCAGCGTTGTCAGAGGACCAAATCAGCCCCAGCATTTT. Its protein product is CSVVRGPNQPQHF.

Only a few counts were recorded for this clone. The V and J genes are TRBV7-8 and TRBJ1-5; TRBD1 matches at 10 bases. This CDR3 has 15 residues. Per the germline V gene, CDR1 is SGHVS and CDR2 is FQNEAQ. J gave up 3 bases and V 4 bases, and 3 bases lay outside the gene matches. As DNA, the CDR3 is TGTGCCAGCAGCTGGGGGACAGGGGTCAATCAGCCCCAGCATTTT. Residues: CASSWGTGVNQPQHF.

This clone was seen a handful of times. Here the CDR3 reads CASAKRELYEQYF. DNA of the CDR3: TGTGCCAGCGCCAAAAGGGAACTCTACGAGCAGTACTTC. This chain links TRBV6-5 with TRBJ2-7; no definite D call. This CDR3 comprises 13 residues. The ends were cut back, 8 bases at V and 3 bases at J, with 14 bases in the middle. Germline loops: CDR1 MNHEY, CDR2 SVGAGI.

Turning to this clone: This CDR3 is also generated by other DNA sequences in the sample. The chain has TRBV30 and TRBJ1-5, with no clear D. Trimming removed 1 base from V and 5 bases from J, with 9 bases in between. Germline V gene lookup returns CDR1 GTSNPN and CDR2 SVGIG (reference sequence). This CDR3 is built from 13 residues. Here the CDR3 DNA reads TGTGCCTGGAGTGCTGGTCTTGATCAGCCCCAGCATTTT. Encoded protein: CAWSAGLDQPQHF.

This chain joins TRBV19 and TRBJ1-2, with D possibly being TRBD1 (5 bases). The CDR3 totals 13 residues. Germline V gene sequence: CDR1 LNHDA, CDR2 SQIVND (reference sequence). Trimming left V 6 bases short and J 1 base short, with 9 bases between. The DNA for the CDR3 is TGTGCCAGTAGGACGACAGATAACTATGGCTACACCTTC. It is translated as CASRTTDNYGYTF.

This clone was observed a handful of times. The genes are TRBV30 and TRBJ1-6; D gene unclear. CDR1 and CDR2 (germline): GTSNPN, SVGIG (reference sequence). Trimming took 0 bases from V and 6 from J, leaving 9 bases between them. The CDR3 is 14 amino acids. As DNA, the CDR3 is TGTGCCTGGAGTGTACACAGCCCTAATTCACCCCTCCACTTT. It translates to CAWSVHSPNSPLHF. The full variable domain, rest sourced from reference TRBV30 and TRBJ1-6, is SQTIHQWPATLVQPVGSPLSLECTVEGTSNPNLYWYRQAAGRGLQLLFYSVGIGQISSEVPQNLSASRPQDRQFILSSKKLLLSDSGFYLCAWSVHSPNSPLHFGNGTRLTVT.

The chain is built from TRBV5-6 and TRBJ2-5, with a weak D call TRBD1 (6 bases). The CDR3 covers 13 residues. Per the germline V gene, CDR1 is SGHDT and CDR2 is YYEEEE. The ends were cut back, 5 bases at V and 3 bases at J, with 11 bases in the middle. The CDR3: CASRWDIEETQYF. CDR3 DNA: TGTGCCAGCAGATGGGACATCGAAGAGACCCAGTACTTC. The full variable domain, its missing parts supplied by reference TRBV5-6 and TRBJ2-5, is DAGVTQSPTHLIKTRGQQVTLRCSPKSGHDTVSWYQQALGQGPQFIFQYYEEEERQRGNFPDRFSGHQFPNYSSELNVNALLLGDSALYLCASRWDIEETQYFGPGTRLLVL.

The chain is built from TRBV27 and TRBJ1-1; no firm D call. Per germline, CDR1 MNHEY and CDR2 SMNVEV (reference sequence). Trimming cost V 2 bases and J 4 bases, with 8 bases left between them. This CDR3 contains 13 residues. DNA of the CDR3: TGTGCCAGCAGTTTAGGGGAGGGCACTGAAGCTTTCTTT. Its protein product is CASSLGEGTEAFF.

The rearrangement links TRBV5-6 to TRBJ2-7; TRBD1 is a possible D gene (6 bases). The CDR3 totals 13 residues. Germline loops: CDR1 SGHDT, CDR2 YYEEEE. Trimming cost V 3 bases and J 6 bases, with 13 bases left between them. CDR3 coding DNA: TGTGCCAGCAGCTCCGGACAGATACGCGAGCAGTACTTC. Translation gives CASSSGQIREQYF.

In its sample, this clone was seen a few times. The V call is TRBV30, the J call TRBJ1-2, with TRBD1 identical over 9 bases. Germline CDR1 GTSNPN, CDR2 SVGIG (reference sequence). This CDR3 region has 16 residues. V gave up 1 base and J gave up 7 bases; unmatched junction bases: 13. The CDR3 nucleotides read TGTGCCTGGAGTGAGGGCCCGCCCGGGACAGGGACTGGCTACACCTTC. Translation: CAWSEGPPGTGTGYTF.

The chain carries TRBV30 and TRBJ1-1, with D unclear. V was cut by 2 bases and J by 1 base, with 14 bases left in between. The germline V gene encodes CDR1 GTSNPN and CDR2 SVGIG (reference sequence). CDR3 length: 15 residues. The CDR3 DNA sequence: TGTGCCTGGAGTCGTACGGTGTCGCGGAACACTGAAGCTTTCTTT. Residues: CAWSRTVSRNTEAFF.

CDR3 nucleotide sequence: TGCAGCGCCCTCGGGGTTGGTAATGAAAAACTGTTTTTT. Its translation: CSALGVGNEKLFF. The chain joins TRBV29-1 to TRBJ1-4, with D hard to call. The CDR3 length is 13 residues. Per germline, CDR1 SQVTM and CDR2 ANQGSEA. The germline V and J ends were trimmed by 7 bases and 4 bases, with 13 bases remaining between them.

The chain combines TRBV29-1 with TRBJ2-6; possibly TRBD1 for D (6 bases). V gave up 3 bases and J gave up 2 bases, with 11 bases separating them. The CDR3 is 15 residues long. CDR1 is SQVTM and CDR2 is ANQGSEA in the germline V gene. This chain's CDR3 is CSVDRGIPGANVLTF. The CDR3 coding sequence is TGCAGCGTTGACAGGGGAATACCTGGGGCCAACGTCCTGACTTTC.

On this clone: Within the sample, other DNA sequences also encode this same CDR3. The V gene is TRBV30, the J gene TRBJ1-1; D is uncertain. Trimming removed 3 bases from V and 3 bases from J, with 5 bases in between. Germline lookup yields CDR1 GTSNPN and CDR2 SVGIG (reference sequence). The CDR3 runs 11 residues. The CDR3 sequence is CAWRGYTEAFF. The CDR3 nucleotides are TGTGCCTGGAGAGGATACACTGAAGCTTTCTTT.

The chain joins TRBV29-1 to TRBJ2-5, with 10 bases matching TRBD1. There are 13 residues in the CDR3. Germline V lookup: CDR1 SQVTM, CDR2 ANQGSEA. V lost 6 bases, J lost 5 bases, and 6 bases stayed unmatched. The CDR3 loop is CSVDSGQGETQYF. In DNA, the CDR3 is TGCAGCGTGGACTCGGGACAGGGGGAGACCCAGTACTTC.

The rearrangement uses TRBV6-5 and TRBJ1-5; D is unresolved. CDR3 length equals 13 residues. Looked up from germline, CDR1 is MNHEY and CDR2 is SVGAGI. The germline V and J ends were trimmed by 2 bases and 7 bases, with 9 bases remaining between them. CDR3 nucleotides: TGTGCCAGCAGTTACCGGGTAGACCAGCCCCAGCATTTT. As protein: CASSYRVDQPQHF.